These 16 T cell receptor beta chains were sequenced from one sample in a study of cytomegalovirus exposure and HLA in healthy donors. PCR involved 60 Vbeta and 13 Jbeta primers. Clones were sequenced by immunoSEQ multiplex PCR, and TCRdb holds only the in-frame ones, with some missing. In the table there are about 82,000 clones, about 70% of which are singletons. The specimen was PBMCs. The receptors come from a man aged 55 to 69 in good health and CMV-seronegative.

This clone was seen only once. This chain links TRBV7-2 with TRBJ2-3, with 10 bases fitting TRBD2. J was trimmed by 6 bases and V by 5 bases; bases with no gene match: 8. The CDR3 has 15 amino acids. Germline CDR1 reads SGHTA; CDR2 reads FQGNSA. CDR3 DNA: TGTGCCAGCAGCACCGGACTAGCGGTCTTTGATACGCAGTATTTT. This encodes CASSTGLAVFDTQYF.

This clone was picked up one time. The CDR3 DNA sequence: TGTGCCAGCAGCTTTTTCGACAGTTCCAATCAGCCCCAGCATTTT. The encoded protein is CASSFFDSSNQPQHF. The chain carries TRBV5-6 and TRBJ1-5; TRBD1 might be the D (5 bases). The CDR3 spans 15 residues. Per germline, CDR1 SGHDT and CDR2 YYEEEE. With 2 bases removed from V and 3 bases from J, the gap between germline ends came to 12 bases.

This clone occurred a few times. This chain joins TRBV27 and TRBJ2-1, with D unclear. This CDR3 is built from 14 residues. CDR1 and CDR2 (germline): MNHEY, SMNVEV (reference sequence). V lost 6 bases, J lost 0 bases, and 9 bases lay in between. In nucleotides, the CDR3 is TGTGCCAGCAGCGGTTGGAGCTCCTACAATGAGCAGTTCTTC. This sequence encodes CASSGWSSYNEQFF.

V gene TRBV6-1 combines with J gene TRBJ1-1, with D possibly being TRBD1 (5 bases). Per germline, CDR1 MNHNS and CDR2 SASEGT. V was trimmed by 5 bases and J by 5 bases, leaving 18 bases between them. This CDR3 has 15 amino acids. CDR3 protein: CASSRFDSLSTEAFF. The DNA for the CDR3 is TGTGCCAGCAGTCGCTTCGACAGCCTGAGTACTGAAGCTTTCTTT.

This chain joins TRBV5-5 and TRBJ2-6, with D uncertain. V shed 0 bases and J shed 3 bases, with 13 bases lying between them. Germline values: CDR1 SGHKS, CDR2 YYEKEE (reference sequence). The CDR3 runs 17 residues. The CDR3 loop is CASSLVEVLGGANVLTF. In nucleotides, the CDR3 is TGTGCCAGCAGCTTGGTCGAGGTTTTGGGTGGGGCCAACGTCCTGACTTTC.

The V call is TRBV11-2, the J call TRBJ2-1; D is possibly TRBD2 (6 bases). Germline loops: CDR1 SGHAT, CDR2 FQNNGV. V was shortened by 2 bases and J by 7 bases, with 15 bases between the two germline ends. The length of the CDR3 is 15 residues. The CDR3 DNA is TGTGCCAGCAGCTTATCCGGGGGTTTAGTAAATGAGCAGTTCTTC. This gives the protein CASSLSGGLVNEQFF.

Worth noting for this clone: One junction end disagrees with the germline gene, perhaps due to a read error. V is TRBV4-3 and J is TRBJ1-2; D not resolved. Germline CDR1 is LGHNA and CDR2 is YSLEER. This CDR3 is 14 amino acids long. The CDR3 DNA is TGCGCCAGCAGCCAAGATAGTATGAGGGTTGGCTACCCCTTC. Translating it yields CASSQDSMRVGYPF.

The chain recombines TRBV7-9 with TRBJ1-4; D might be TRBD1 (6 bases). The CDR3 totals 14 residues. The germline V gene has CDR1 SEHNR and CDR2 FQNEAQ (reference sequence). The ends were cut back, 2 bases at V and 8 bases at J, with 12 bases in the middle. The CDR3 loop is CASSLRQDVEKLFF. For the CDR3, the DNA is TGTGCCAGCAGCTTAAGACAGGATGTCGAAAAACTGTTTTTT. Full variable domain (rest looked up from reference TRBV7-9 and TRBJ1-4): DTGVSQNPRHKITKRGQNVTFRCDPISEHNRLYWYRQTLGQGPEFLTYFQNEAQLEKSRLLSDRFSAERPKGSFSTLEIQRTEQGDSAMYLCASSLRQDVEKLFFGSGTQLSVL.

The CDR3 DNA is TGTGCCAGCAGCTTAGAGGGCGGACAGTTGAACACTGAAGCTTTCTTT. Translation gives CASSLEGGQLNTEAFF. The J gene is TRBJ1-1, the V gene TRBV11-3, with TRBD1 as a possible D gene (6 bases). The CDR3 runs 16 residues. Trimming pared 0 bases from V and 0 bases from J, leaving 11 bases between. Germline assignment: CDR1 SGHNT and CDR2 YENEEA.

This clone was seen more than once but under ten times. The chain joins TRBV5-4 to TRBJ2-7; TRBD2 might be the D (7 bases). The CDR3 is 14 residues long. The V and J ends lost 2 bases and 3 bases respectively, with 12 bases between them. The germline V gene encodes CDR1 SGHNT and CDR2 YYREEE (reference sequence). The CDR3 sequence: CASSFGGAYYEQYF. CDR3 sequence (DNA): TGTGCCAGCAGCTTTGGGGGGGCATACTACGAGCAGTACTTC.

The sample holds one count of this clone. The chain employs TRBV6-6 and TRBJ1-1, with 8 bases identical to TRBD1. Trimming removed 6 bases from V and 1 base from J; junction bases left unmatched: 7. This CDR3 has 15 residues. The germline V gene has CDR1 MNHNY and CDR2 SVGAGI (reference sequence). CDR3 region: CASSQGQATNTEAFF. The CDR3 nucleotides are TGTGCCAGCAGCCAGGGACAGGCTACGAACACTGAAGCTTTCTTT.

The chain recombines TRBV19 with TRBJ2-5, with 8 bases aligning to TRBD2. CDR1 LNHDA and CDR2 SQIVND come from the germline V gene (reference sequence). With V trimmed by 5 bases and J by 5 bases, 10 bases remained unmatched. The CDR3 runs to 15 residues. CDR3 in DNA: TGTGCCAGTAGTGGGTTCGGGAGGGGAGATGAGACCCAGTACTTC. Translation: CASSGFGRGDETQYF.

The CDR3 region is CASSLGFGIQETQYF. The CDR3 bases are TGCGCCAGCAGCTTGGGATTCGGGATCCAAGAGACCCAGTACTTC. The gene calls are TRBV5-1 and TRBJ2-5; tentative D call: TRBD2 (5 bases). Germline CDR1 reads SGHRS; CDR2 reads YFSETQ. The CDR3 extends over 15 amino acids. Trimming removed 0 bases at V and 1 base at J, with 10 bases between.

The V and J genes are TRBV19 and TRBJ2-3; D uncertain. CDR3 length equals 13 residues. The V and J ends lost 5 bases and 3 bases respectively, with 9 bases between them. The germline V gene encodes CDR1 LNHDA and CDR2 SQIVND (reference sequence). CDR3 DNA: TGTGCCAGTAGTTCAACTCGGACAGATACGCAGTATTTT. Translation: CASSSTRTDTQYF. Full variable domain (outside the CDR3, taken from reference TRBV19 and TRBJ2-3): DGGITQSPKYLFRKEGQNVTLSCEQNLNHDAMYWYRQDPGQGLRLIYYSQIVNDFQKGDIAEGYSVSREKKESFPLTVTSAQKNPTAFYLCASSSTRTDTQYFGPGTRLTVL.

The chain is built from TRBV2 and TRBJ1-5; D gene uncertain. With 3 bases removed from V and 4 bases from J, the gap between germline ends came to 10 bases. Germline CDR1 and CDR2: SNHLY and FYNNEI. This CDR3 comprises 14 residues. The CDR3 DNA is TGTGCCAGCAGTGACCCCACAGCTAATCAGCCCCAGCATTTT. The encoded protein is CASSDPTANQPQHF.

The chain combines TRBV7-2 with TRBJ2-1; TRBD1 aligns across 9 bases. The ends lost 8 bases at V and 9 bases at J; junction bases unmatched: 8. Germline V gene data show CDR1 as SGHTA and CDR2 as FQGNSA. This CDR3 region has 13 residues. CDR3 protein: CASAGTGPGEQFF. The CDR3 region has the DNA TGTGCCAGCGCCGGGACAGGGCCCGGTGAGCAGTTCTTC. The variable domain in full, with the rest retrieved from reference TRBV7-2 and TRBJ2-1, is GAGVSQSPSNKVTEKGKDVELRCDPISGHTALYWYRQSLGQGLEFLIYFQGNSAPDKSGLPSDRFSAERTGGSVSTLTIQRTQQEDSAVYLCASAGTGPGEQFFGPGTRLTVL.